This TCR beta chain was sequenced in a study of cytomegalovirus exposure and HLA in healthy donors. Both 60 Vbeta primers and 13 Jbeta primers went into the PCR. The method was immunoSEQ multiplex PCR; TCRdb's version includes in-frame clones alone and lacks a portion of them. The sample lists under 200,000 clones, 80% to 85% seen once, with about 2.5% in the top ten. As regards this clone: The antigen remains unidentified.

The CDR3 loop spans 14 amino acids. After removal of 3 bases from V and 1 base from J, the junction contained 3 bases not matched to a gene. From germline, CDR1 is SGHAT and CDR2 FQNNGV. The study, taken as a whole, reports: Within a later analysis, the majority of CMV-associated TCR beta chains appeared HLA-restricted. Serostatus for CMV was the only available immune exposure information. In a later analysis, common viral pathogens appeared linked to several of the most significant clusters.

The sequence came from a male donor in good health and CMV-seronegative. J is TRBJ2-7 and V is TRBV11-2, with TRBD1 identical over 7 bases. What was sequenced was PBMCs. In DNA, the CDR3 is TGTGCCAGCAGCTTGGGACAGTTTTCCTACGAGCAGTACTTC. Translating it yields CASSLGQFSYEQYF. Filled out from reference TRBV11-2 and TRBJ2-7, the complete variable domain reads EAGVAQSPRYKIIEKRQSVAFWCNPISGHATLYWYQQILGQGPKLLIQFQNNGVVDDSQLPKDRFSAERLKGVDSTLKIQPAKLEDSAVYLCASSLGQFSYEQYFGPGTRLTVT.